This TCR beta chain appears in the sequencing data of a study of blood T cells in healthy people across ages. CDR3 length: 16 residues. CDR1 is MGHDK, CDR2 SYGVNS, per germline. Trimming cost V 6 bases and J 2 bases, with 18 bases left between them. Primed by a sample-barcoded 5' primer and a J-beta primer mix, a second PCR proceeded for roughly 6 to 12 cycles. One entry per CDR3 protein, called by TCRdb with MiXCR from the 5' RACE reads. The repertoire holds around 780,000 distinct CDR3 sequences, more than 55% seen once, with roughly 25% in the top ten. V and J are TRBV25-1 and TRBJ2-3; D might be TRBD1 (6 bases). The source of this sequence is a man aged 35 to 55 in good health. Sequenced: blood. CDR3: CASRGDTLTFTDTQYF. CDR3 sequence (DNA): TGTGCCAGCAGAGGGGACACCTTAACCTTCACAGATACGCAGTATTTT.